A few counts support the clone carrying this TCR beta chain. What it recognizes is unknown. The data belong to a study of T cell repertoires in aging, cancer and after chemotherapy. V lost 5 bases to trimming and J lost 0 bases; unmatched junction nucleotides: 4. CDR1 is MDHEN and CDR2 is SYDVKM in the germline V gene. This CDR3 is built from 15 residues. Broader study findings: Loss of evenness, beyond lost richness, contributed to age-related TCR diversity decline in cancer patients. Median generation probability rose over the chemotherapy interval in each cancer cohort, suggesting rebound thymic output.

A mixed TRB-A/B primer pool amplified rearranged TRB by multiplex touch-down PCR. TCRdb reprocessed the multiplex PCR reads with MiXCR, giving one entry per CDR3 protein. The sample contains approximately 12,000 distinct CDR3 sequences, more than 25% of which appear only once. Amplification of TCR beta used genomic DNA extracted from peripheral blood. The source of this sequence is a human donor in good health. The V and J genes are TRBV28 and TRBJ1-3, with 7 bases aligning to TRBD1. Sequences were obtained from blood. The CDR3: CASSLGTASGNTIYF. The DNA of the CDR3 is TGTGCCAGCAGTCTAGGGACAGCCTCTGGAAACACCATATATTTT.